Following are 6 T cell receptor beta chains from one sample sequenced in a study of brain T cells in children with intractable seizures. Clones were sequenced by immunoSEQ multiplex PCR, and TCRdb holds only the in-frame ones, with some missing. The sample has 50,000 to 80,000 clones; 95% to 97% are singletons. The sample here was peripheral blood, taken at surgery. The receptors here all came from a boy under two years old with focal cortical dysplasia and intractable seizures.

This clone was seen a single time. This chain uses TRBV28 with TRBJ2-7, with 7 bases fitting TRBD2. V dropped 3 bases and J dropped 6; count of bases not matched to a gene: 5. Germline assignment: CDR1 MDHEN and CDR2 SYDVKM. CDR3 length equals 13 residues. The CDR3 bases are TGTGCCAGCAGTTTCTCGGGGGGATCCGAGCAGTACTTC. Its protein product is CASSFSGGSEQYF.

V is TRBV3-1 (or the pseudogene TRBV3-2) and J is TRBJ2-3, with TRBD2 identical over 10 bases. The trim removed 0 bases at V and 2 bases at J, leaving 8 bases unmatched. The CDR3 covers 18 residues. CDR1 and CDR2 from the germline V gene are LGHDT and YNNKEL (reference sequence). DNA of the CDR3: TGTGCCAGCAGCCAAGATTGGCTAGCGGGGGACCCCACAGATACGCAGTATTTT. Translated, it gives CASSQDWLAGDPTDTQYF.

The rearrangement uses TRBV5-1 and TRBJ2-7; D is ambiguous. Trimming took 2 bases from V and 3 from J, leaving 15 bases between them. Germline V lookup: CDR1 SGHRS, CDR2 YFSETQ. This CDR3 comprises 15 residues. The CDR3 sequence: CASSLGEGSLYEQYF. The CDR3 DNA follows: TGCGCCAGCAGCTTAGGTGAAGGTTCTCTCTACGAGCAGTACTTC.

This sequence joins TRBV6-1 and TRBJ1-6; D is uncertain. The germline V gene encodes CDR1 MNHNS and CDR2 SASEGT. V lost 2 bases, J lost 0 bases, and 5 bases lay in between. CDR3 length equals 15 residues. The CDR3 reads CASSEQSSYNSPLHF. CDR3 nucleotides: TGTGCCAGCAGTGAACAGAGCTCCTATAATTCACCCCTCCACTTT.

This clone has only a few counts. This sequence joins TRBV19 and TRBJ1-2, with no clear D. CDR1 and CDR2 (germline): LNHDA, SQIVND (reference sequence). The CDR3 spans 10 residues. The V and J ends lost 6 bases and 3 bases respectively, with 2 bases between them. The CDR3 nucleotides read TGTGCCAGTAGGGACTATGGCTACACCTTC. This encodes CASRDYGYTF.

The CDR3 DNA sequence: TGTGCCAGCAGCCTCTTCCGACTGAGCCAAGAGACCCAGTACTTC. It yields the protein CASSLFRLSQETQYF. The rearrangement uses TRBV7-2 and TRBJ2-5; D gene unclear. Trimming removed 5 bases at V and 1 base at J, with 14 bases between. This CDR3 contains 15 residues. The V gene's germline CDR1 is SGHTA and CDR2 FQGNSA.